This T cell receptor beta chain was identified in a study of T cells in Graves' hyperthyroidism and ophthalmopathy. Study overall: Peripheral blood was acquired at first diagnosis, ahead of any therapy whatsoever.

Germline values: CDR1 MNHEY, CDR2 SVGAGI. The CDR3 has 14 amino acids. Trimming cost V 0 bases and J 4 bases, with 9 bases left between them. Amplified regions were TCR beta CDR3 sequences from RNA transcripts. Carried out on the TCR CDR3, a first-round RT-PCR used the HTBI primer set. TCRdb itself ran the multiplex PCR reads through MiXCR, one entry per CDR3 protein. The data contain about half a million distinct CDR3 sequences, roughly 24% of them singletons. This clonotype was counted ten times or more. The antigen remains undetermined. PBMCs were collected from an approximately 9 ml volume of fresh peripheral blood. Study-wide results and limits: A model of 13 V-J features distinguished ophthalmopathy from stable hyperthyroidism. Blood also showed most of the thyroid clonotypes that were expanded above 0.001.

The chain uses TRBV6-5 and TRBJ1-2, with D unclear. The origin of this receptor is a woman in her 30s with Graves' ophthalmopathy. Material: blood. The CDR3 DNA reads as TGTGCCAGCAGTTACTCCCGGACGTCCTATGGCTACACCTTC. Its protein is CASSYSRTSYGYTF.